These 20 T cell receptor beta chains share one sample of origin, sequenced in a study of blood T cell repertoires in COVID-19. The protocol was immunoSEQ multiplex PCR, while the TCRdb copy is restricted to in-frame clones and leaves out a portion. The sample has about 180,000 clones; over 75% are singletons. Sequencing was carried out using peripheral blood. Receptor source: a woman in her 70s with acute or convalescent COVID-19.

The chain uses TRBV12-5 and TRBJ2-4; a possible D gene is TRBD1 (5 bases). CDR1 is LGHNT, CDR2 FRNRAP, per germline. Between the trimmed V and J ends, which lost 1 base and 2 bases, there was a span of 9 bases. The CDR3 spans 15 residues. CDR3 protein: CASGLAQGSKNIQYF. In DNA form, the CDR3 reads TGTGCTAGTGGTTTGGCTCAGGGATCCAAAAACATTCAGTACTTC.

The chain has TRBV11-2 and TRBJ2-1; D is unclear. Germline CDR1 is SGHAT and CDR2 is FQNNGV. The germline V and J ends were trimmed by 3 bases and 9 bases, with 18 bases remaining between them. The CDR3 contains 15 residues. CDR3: CASSFLSPDAGEQFF. In DNA form, the CDR3 reads TGTGCCAGCAGCTTTTTATCTCCCGATGCCGGTGAGCAGTTCTTC.

CDR3 DNA sequence: TGTGCCAGCAGTTACGCAGGGAATTCACCCCTCCACTTT. Translated, it gives CASSYAGNSPLHF. The V and J genes are TRBV14 and TRBJ1-6; D possibly corresponds to TRBD1 (5 bases). Germline-derived CDR1 and CDR2 are SGHDN and FVKESK. The V gene lost 6 bases and the J gene lost 7 bases, with 10 bases spanning the gap. The CDR3 runs to 13 residues.

V is TRBV5-4 and J is TRBJ2-7; 9 bases match TRBD1. CDR3 size: 17 residues. The trim removed 3 bases at V and 5 bases at J, leaving 15 bases unmatched. Germline CDR1 is SGHNT and CDR2 is YYREEE (reference sequence). CDR3 coding DNA: TGTGCCAGCAGCTCCCTCCGGGACAGGGACTTTTTACACGAGCAGTACTTC. Translation: CASSSLRDRDFLHEQYF.

This clone has only one observation. The J gene is TRBJ1-1, the V gene TRBV21-1; the table names TRBD1, a call not compared with the DNA. TRBV21-1 is a listed pseudogene. The CDR3 is made up of 17 amino acids. This CDR3 is CASSKRGQGPRHTEAFF. CDR3 bases: TGTGCCAGCAGCAAAAGGGGACAGGGCCCCCGGCACACTGAAGCTTTCTTT.

This clone was counted only a few times. V is TRBV6-1 and J is TRBJ1-5; TRBD1 matches 7 bases. CDR1 is MNHNS and CDR2 is SASEGT in the germline V gene. The CDR3 runs 15 residues. V lost 3 bases, J lost 4 bases, and 6 bases stayed unmatched. CDR3 residues: CASSEMTGFNQPQHF. The CDR3 DNA is TGTGCCAGCAGTGAGATGACAGGGTTTAATCAGCCCCAGCATTTT.

The chain is built from TRBV6-4 and TRBJ2-2; D gene ambiguous. V lost 2 bases, J lost 5 bases, and 6 bases lay in between. The germline V gene encodes CDR1 MRHNA and CDR2 SNTAGT. This CDR3 comprises 13 residues. This chain's CDR3 is CASSDPFTGELFF. CDR3 sequence (DNA): TGTGCCAGCAGTGACCCTTTTACCGGGGAGCTGTTTTTT.

This clone has only a few counts. The genes are TRBV7-6 and TRBJ1-2, with 8 bases lining up with TRBD1. This CDR3 spans 13 amino acids. Germline CDR1 and CDR2: SGHVS and FNYEAQ. Losses at the gene ends were 2 bases for V and 6 bases for J; bases not matched to a gene: 2. CDR3 bases: TGTGCCAGCAGCTTAAGCAGGGGGCATGGCTACACCTTC. Residues: CASSLSRGHGYTF. The full variable domain, completed using reference TRBV7-6 and TRBJ1-2, is GAGVSQSPRYKVTKRGQDVALRCDPISGHVSLYWYRQALGQGPEFLTYFNYEAQQDKSGLPNDRFSAERPEGSISTLTIQRTEQRDSAMYRCASSLSRGHGYTFGSGTRLTVV.

J is TRBJ2-1 and V is TRBV24-1; D not certain. This CDR3 region has 15 residues. CDR1 is KGHDR and CDR2 is SFDVKD in the germline V gene. Deletions cut 5 bases from V and 0 bases from J, with 10 bases between. The CDR3 is CATSGAGVSYNEQFF. The CDR3 DNA reads as TGTGCCACCAGTGGTGCTGGAGTCTCCTACAATGAGCAGTTCTTC.

The chain joins TRBV20-1 to TRBJ1-4; D call uncertain. V was trimmed by 4 bases and J by 7 bases, leaving 7 bases between them. In germline, CDR1 is DFQATT, CDR2 SNEGSKA (reference sequence). The CDR3 totals 11 residues. The CDR3 spells CSAKRSEKLFF. In nucleotides, the CDR3 is TGCAGTGCTAAGCGTAGTGAAAAACTGTTTTTT.

This chain uses TRBV4-2 with TRBJ2-1; the match to TRBD2 covers 14 bases. The germline CDR1 and CDR2 sequences are LGHNA and YNFKEQ. The CDR3 length is 17 residues. The V gene end was trimmed by 1 base and the J gene end by 6 bases; junction bases not matched to a gene: 5. The CDR3 DNA follows: TGTGCCAGCAGCCAAGCCCTAGGACTAGCGGGAGGCAATGAGCAGTTCTTC. This gives the protein CASSQALGLAGGNEQFF.

The rearrangement links TRBV5-5 to TRBJ1-1, with 9 bases fitting TRBD1. Germline V gives CDR1 SGHKS, CDR2 YYEKEE (reference sequence). This CDR3 has 16 amino acids. V shed 3 bases, J shed 2 bases, and the junction held 8 bases outside the gene matches. The CDR3 bases are TGTGCCAGCAGCTCCCGTTCGGGACAGGGAAACACTGAAGCTTTCTTT. Translated: CASSSRSGQGNTEAFF. Supplemented by reference TRBV5-5 and TRBJ1-1, the full variable domain reads DAGVTQSPTHLIKTRGQQVTLRCSPISGHKSVSWYQQVLGQGPQFIFQYYEKEERGRGNFPDRFSARQFPNYSSELNVNALLLGDSALYLCASSSRSGQGNTEAFFGQGTRLTVV.

In this sample, this clone turned up a few times. The V call is TRBV12-3 or TRBV12-4, the J call TRBJ1-1; D is possibly TRBD1 (5 bases). The CDR3 runs 13 residues. The V end was cut by 5 bases, the J end by 0 bases, with 7 bases between. The CDR3 region has the DNA TGTGCCAGCAGTACAGGATTGAACACTGAAGCTTTCTTT. The encoded protein is CASSTGLNTEAFF.

The chain recombines TRBV25-1 with TRBJ2-5, with a weak D call TRBD1 (6 bases). This CDR3 has 15 amino acids. V dropped 3 bases and J dropped 2 bases, with 13 bases sitting between them. The germline V gene encodes CDR1 MGHDK and CDR2 SYGVNS. The CDR3 here is CASSDYTDRQETQYF. In DNA form, the CDR3 reads TGTGCCAGCAGTGACTATACGGACAGACAAGAGACCCAGTACTTC.

This chain joins TRBV13 and TRBJ2-7; TRBD2 matches at 8 bases. CDR1 and CDR2 from the germline V gene are PRHDT and FYEKMQ (reference sequence). V trimming: 2 bases; J trimming: 3 bases; junction bases outside the gene matches: 3. The CDR3 covers 14 residues. The CDR3 sequence is CASSLSGGVYEQYF. The CDR3 DNA reads TGTGCCAGCAGCTTAAGCGGGGGCGTCTACGAGCAGTACTTC.

Only a few counts were recorded for this clone. The chain joins TRBV5-1 to TRBJ2-1, with TRBD1 identical over 7 bases. Germline CDR1 is SGHRS and CDR2 is YFSETQ. The CDR3 has 14 amino acids. Losses at the gene ends were 0 bases for V and 7 bases for J; bases not matched to a gene: 4. CDR3 amino acids: CASSLDTGVNEQFF. CDR3 DNA sequence: TGCGCCAGCAGCTTGGATACAGGGGTGAATGAGCAGTTCTTC.

CDR3 DNA: TGTGCCAGTAACTCCCCCGCGGATAGTAACACTGAAGCTTTCTTT. Amino acids: CASNSPADSNTEAFF. This sequence joins TRBV19 and TRBJ1-1, with D unresolved. V lost 7 bases and J lost 2, with 17 bases in between. Germline V gene data show CDR1 as LNHDA and CDR2 as SQIVND (reference sequence). The CDR3 covers 15 residues. Full variable domain (remainder filled in from reference TRBV19 and TRBJ1-1): DGGITQSPKYLFRKEGQNVTLSCEQNLNHDAMYWYRQDPGQGLRLIYYSQIVNDFQKGDIAEGYSVSREKKESFPLTVTSAQKNPTAFYLCASNSPADSNTEAFFGQGTRLTVV.

The V gene is TRBV7-9, the J gene TRBJ2-3; 9 bases fit TRBD1. The J segment lost 2 bases and the V segment lost 5 bases, leaving 5 bases of the junction unmatched. Looked up from germline, CDR1 is SEHNR and CDR2 is FQNEAQ (reference sequence). There are 15 residues in the CDR3. CDR3 sequence reads: CASSRDREDTDTQYF. The CDR3 nucleotides are TGTGCCAGCAGCCGGGACAGGGAGGACACAGATACGCAGTATTTT.

The chain joins TRBV5-5 to TRBJ2-7; the D is unclear. The V gene lost 5 bases and the J gene lost 3 bases, with 18 bases spanning the gap. Germline CDR1 is SGHKS and CDR2 is YYEKEE (reference sequence). The length of the CDR3 is 15 residues. CDR3 DNA: TGTGCCAGCAGTCTCAATATGGGCAGAGACTACGAGCAGTACTTC. Amino acid sequence: CASSLNMGRDYEQYF.

This chain links TRBV27 with TRBJ2-7, with TRBD2 identical over 7 bases. The CDR3 extends over 15 amino acids. CDR1 and CDR2 from the germline V gene are MNHEY and SMNVEV (reference sequence). V was clipped by 6 bases and J by 2 bases; unmatched bases: 10. DNA for the CDR3: TGTGCCAGCAGCCCTGACAAGGCGGGAGCCTACGAGCAGTACTTC. Protein product: CASSPDKAGAYEQYF.